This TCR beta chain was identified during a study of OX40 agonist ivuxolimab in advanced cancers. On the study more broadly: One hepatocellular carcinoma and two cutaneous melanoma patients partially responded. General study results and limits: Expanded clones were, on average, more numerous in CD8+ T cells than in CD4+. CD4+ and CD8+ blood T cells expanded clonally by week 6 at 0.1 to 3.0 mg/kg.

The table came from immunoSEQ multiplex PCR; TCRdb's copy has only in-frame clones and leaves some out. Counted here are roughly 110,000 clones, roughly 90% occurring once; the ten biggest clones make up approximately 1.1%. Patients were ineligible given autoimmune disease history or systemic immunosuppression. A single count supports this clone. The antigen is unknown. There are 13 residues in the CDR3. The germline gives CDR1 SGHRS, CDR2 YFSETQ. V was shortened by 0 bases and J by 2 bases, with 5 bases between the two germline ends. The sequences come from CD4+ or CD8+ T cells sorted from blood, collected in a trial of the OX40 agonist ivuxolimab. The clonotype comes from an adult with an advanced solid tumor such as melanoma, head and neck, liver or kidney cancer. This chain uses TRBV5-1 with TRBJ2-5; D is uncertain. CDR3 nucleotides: TGCGCCAGCAGCTTGGAAGTACAAGAGACCCAGTACTTC. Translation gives CASSLEVQETQYF.